This T cell receptor (beta chain) was profiled in a study of blood T cell repertoires in COVID-19. Study background: Acute and convalescent COVID-19 specimens originated in the United States, Italy and Spain. PBMCs, B-cell-depleted T cells, or T cells provided the cDNA or gDNA that made up the material.

This clone appeared once. Germline V gene lookup returns CDR1 SSHAT and CDR2 FNYEAQ (reference sequence). J gave up 4 bases and V 4 bases, and 10 bases lay outside the gene matches. CDR3 size: 16 residues. In the original workflow: Amplified reference gene primers provided the basis for estimating nucleated cell counts. TCRdb's table, derived via immunoSEQ multiplex PCR, lists solely in-frame clones and lacks some. D and trimming were read from the DNA, whereas the V and J calls and clone size are those reported in that table. The sample yields tens of thousands of clones, roughly nine tenths seen once.

Sequencing was done on a sample of peripheral blood. The TCR was taken from a man aged 45-65 years with acute or convalescent COVID-19. The chain carries TRBV7-7 and TRBJ1-5; 7 bases map to TRBD1. The CDR3 spells CASSSTRGTVNQPQHF. The CDR3 bases are TGTGCCAGCAGCTCAACCCGGGGGACAGTAAATCAGCCCCAGCATTTT.